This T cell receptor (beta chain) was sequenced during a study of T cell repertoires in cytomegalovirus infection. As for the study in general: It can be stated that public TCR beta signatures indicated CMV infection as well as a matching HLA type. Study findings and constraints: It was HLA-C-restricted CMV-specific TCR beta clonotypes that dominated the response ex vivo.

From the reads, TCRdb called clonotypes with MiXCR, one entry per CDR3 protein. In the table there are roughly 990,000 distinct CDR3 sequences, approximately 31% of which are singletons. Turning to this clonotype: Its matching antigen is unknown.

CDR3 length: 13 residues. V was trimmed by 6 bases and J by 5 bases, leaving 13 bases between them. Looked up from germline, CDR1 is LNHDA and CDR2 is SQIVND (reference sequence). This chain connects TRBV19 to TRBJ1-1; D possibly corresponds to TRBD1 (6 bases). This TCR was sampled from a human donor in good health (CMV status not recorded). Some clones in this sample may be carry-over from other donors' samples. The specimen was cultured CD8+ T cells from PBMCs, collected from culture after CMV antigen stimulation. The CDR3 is CASRGTGRTEAFF. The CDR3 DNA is TGTGCCAGTAGGGGAACAGGGAGGACTGAAGCTTTCTTT.